The 8 T cell receptor beta chains given below trace back to one sample, sequenced in a study of blood T cells in healthy people across ages. A second PCR, run for about 7 to 11 cycles, used a sample-barcoded 5' primer plus a J-beta primer mix. MiXCR, run by TCRdb on the 5' RACE reads, gives a single entry per CDR3 protein. The sample includes under 2,000,000 distinct CDR3 sequences, roughly 52% of them seen just once. The sample taken for sequencing was blood. These receptors were obtained from a woman in her thirties or forties in good health.

The chain is built from TRBV11-1 and TRBJ2-5; 12 bases fit TRBD2. This CDR3 is 16 amino acids long. With 3 bases clipped from V and 1 base from J, the junction kept 3 bases outside the gene matches. CDR1 is SGHAT, CDR2 FQDESV, per germline (reference sequence). The CDR3 bases are TGTGCCAGCAGCTTTGGACTAGCGGGGACCCAAGAGACCCAGTACTTC. Translating gives CASSFGLAGTQETQYF.

This clonotype was observed a handful of times. This sequence joins TRBV7-9 and TRBJ2-1; the match to TRBD2 covers 9 bases. The CDR3 sequence is 14 residues long. With V trimmed by 5 bases and J by 7 bases, 6 bases remained unmatched. Germline CDR1 is SEHNR and CDR2 is FQNEAQ (reference sequence). DNA for the CDR3: TGTGCCAGCAGCCCCCTAGCGGGGAGGAATGAGCAGTTCTTC. It codes for CASSPLAGRNEQFF.

This clonotype came up a few times. J is TRBJ2-6 and V is TRBV3-1; 7 bases map to TRBD1. This CDR3 has 17 residues. CDR1 and CDR2 from the germline V gene are LGHDT and YNNKEL (reference sequence). Unmatched junction bases numbered 7, after V lost 1 base and J lost 4 bases. CDR3 region: CASSQGQGFSGANVLTF. The CDR3 coding sequence is TGTGCCAGCAGCCAAGGACAGGGATTTTCCGGGGCCAACGTCCTGACTTTC.

The chain couples TRBV7-9 to TRBJ2-7; D uncertain. V gave up 5 bases and J gave up 7 bases, with 15 bases separating them. Germline CDR1 and CDR2: SEHNR and FQNEAQ (reference sequence). The CDR3 consists of 13 residues. The CDR3 DNA sequence: TGTGCCAGCAGCCGGGTGGCCTCTTATGAGCAGTACTTC. It specifies CASSRVASYEQYF.

This sequence joins TRBV29-1 and TRBJ1-2; D perhaps matches TRBD1 (5 bases). The germline V and J ends were trimmed by 4 bases and 3 bases, with 12 bases remaining between them. The CDR3 extends over 13 amino acids. Per the germline V gene, CDR1 is SQVTM and CDR2 is ANQGSEA. As DNA, the CDR3 is TGCAGCGTTGGGGGACCGCCTGACTATGGCTACACCTTC. Protein sequence: CSVGGPPDYGYTF.

This clonotype turned up a few times. This chain joins TRBV5-1 and TRBJ2-5; TRBD2 matches 12 bases. V lost 3 bases and J lost 5; bases outside the gene matches: 17. CDR3 length: 19 amino acids. The germline V gene encodes CDR1 SGHRS and CDR2 YFSETQ. In DNA form, the CDR3 reads TGCGCCAGCAGCTATCCCGGGACTAGCGGGTACGCCTCCCGGGAGACCCAGTACTTC. Its translation: CASSYPGTSGYASRETQYF. Supplemented by reference TRBV5-1 and TRBJ2-5, the full variable domain reads KAGVTQTPRYLIKTRGQQVTLSCSPISGHRSVSWYQQTPGQGLQFLFEYFSETQRNKGNFPGRFSGRQFSNSRSEMNVSTLELGDSALYLCASSYPGTSGYASRETQYFGPGTRLLVL.

This clonotype was seen a few times. The chain combines TRBV7-9 with TRBJ2-5; D is possibly TRBD1 (5 bases). Trimming removed 3 bases from V and 7 bases from J, with 15 bases in between. The CDR3 consists of 14 residues. Germline CDR1 and CDR2: SEHNR and FQNEAQ (reference sequence). The CDR3 is CASSFDRNILTQYF. As DNA, the CDR3 is TGTGCCAGCAGCTTCGACAGAAATATCTTGACCCAGTACTTC.

The CDR3 DNA is TGCAGTGCTGGGTCAGGGGCTGGCAATCAGCCCCAGCATTTT. Protein: CSAGSGAGNQPQHF. V and J are TRBV20-1 and TRBJ1-5, with a possible D match to TRBD1 (6 bases). Germline assignment: CDR1 DFQATT and CDR2 SNEGSKA (reference sequence). CDR3 length equals 14 residues. Trimming took 5 bases from V and 2 from J, leaving 13 bases between them.